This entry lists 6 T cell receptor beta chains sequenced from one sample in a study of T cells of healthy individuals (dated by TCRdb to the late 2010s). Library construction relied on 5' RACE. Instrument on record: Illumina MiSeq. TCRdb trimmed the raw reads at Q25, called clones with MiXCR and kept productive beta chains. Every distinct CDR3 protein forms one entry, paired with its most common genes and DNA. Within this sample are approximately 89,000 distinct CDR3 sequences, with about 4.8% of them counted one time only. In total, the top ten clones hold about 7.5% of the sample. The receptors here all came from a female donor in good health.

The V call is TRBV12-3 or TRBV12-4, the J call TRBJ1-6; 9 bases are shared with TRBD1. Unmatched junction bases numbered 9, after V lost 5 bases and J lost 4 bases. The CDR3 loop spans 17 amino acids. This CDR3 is CASSLTRTGAYNSPLHF. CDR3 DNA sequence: TGTGCCAGCAGTCTAACCCGGACAGGGGCTTATAATTCACCCCTCCACTTT.

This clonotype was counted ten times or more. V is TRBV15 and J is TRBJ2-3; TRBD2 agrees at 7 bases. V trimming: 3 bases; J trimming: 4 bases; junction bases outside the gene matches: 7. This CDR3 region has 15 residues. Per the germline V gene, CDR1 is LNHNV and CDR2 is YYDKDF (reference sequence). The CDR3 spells CATSSAGVGSDTQYF. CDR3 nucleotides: TGTGCCACCAGCAGTGCGGGGGTTGGTTCAGATACGCAGTATTTT.

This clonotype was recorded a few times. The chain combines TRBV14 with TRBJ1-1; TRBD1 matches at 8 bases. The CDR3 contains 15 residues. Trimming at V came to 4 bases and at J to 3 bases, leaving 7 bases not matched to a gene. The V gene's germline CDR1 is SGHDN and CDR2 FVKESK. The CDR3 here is CASSPAQGGDTEAFF. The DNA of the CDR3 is TGTGCCAGCAGCCCCGCACAGGGGGGGGACACTGAAGCTTTCTTT.

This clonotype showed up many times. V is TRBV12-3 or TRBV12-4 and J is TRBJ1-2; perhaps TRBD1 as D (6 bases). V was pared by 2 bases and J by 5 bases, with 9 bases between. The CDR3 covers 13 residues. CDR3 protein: CASSLQGLYGYTF. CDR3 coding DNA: TGTGCCAGCAGTTTACAGGGGCTATATGGCTACACCTTC.

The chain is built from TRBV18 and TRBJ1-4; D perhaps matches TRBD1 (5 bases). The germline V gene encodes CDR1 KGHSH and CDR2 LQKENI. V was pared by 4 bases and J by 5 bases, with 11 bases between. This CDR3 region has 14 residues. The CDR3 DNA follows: TGTGCCAGCTCACAAACAGGATGGAATGAAAAACTGTTTTTT. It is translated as CASSQTGWNEKLFF.

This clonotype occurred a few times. The CDR3 region has the DNA TGCGCCAGCGCCTTCGATCGGCTTAACCTGAACACTGAAGCTTTCTTT. It translates to CASAFDRLNLNTEAFF. This chain uses TRBV5-1 with TRBJ1-1; D gene ambiguous. Trimming took 7 bases from V and 0 from J, leaving 19 bases between them. The CDR3 length is 16 residues. CDR1 is SGHRS, CDR2 YFSETQ, per germline.